Shown below are 5 T cell receptor beta chains from a single sample sequenced in a study of blood T cell repertoires in COVID-19. The method was immunoSEQ multiplex PCR; TCRdb's version includes in-frame clones alone and lacks a portion of them. Here the sample spans 130,000 or so clones, about four fifths being singletons. Material for sequencing was peripheral blood. These receptors were taken from a human donor in a cohort sampled during active COVID-19.

V is TRBV7-2 and J is TRBJ1-5; D remains unclear. CDR3 length equals 15 residues. Germline-derived CDR1 and CDR2 are SGHTA and FQGNSA. V was trimmed by 2 bases and J by 4 bases, leaving 12 bases between them. The CDR3 reads CASSLTPGLNQPQHF. Here the CDR3 DNA reads TGTGCCAGCAGCTTAACCCCGGGATTGAATCAGCCCCAGCATTTT.

This clone turned up a few times. The V call is TRBV9, the J call TRBJ1-5, with unresolved D. CDR1 SGDLS and CDR2 YYNGEE come from the germline V gene. CDR3 length: 14 amino acids. V dropped 0 bases and J dropped 4 bases, with 8 bases sitting between them. The CDR3 DNA follows: TGTGCCAGCAGCGTAGGGGCAGCAAATCAGCCCCAGCATTTT. It specifies CASSVGAANQPQHF.

This clone turned up a few times. The rearrangement uses TRBV3-1 (or the pseudogene TRBV3-2) and TRBJ1-2; TRBD1 matches at 8 bases. Unmatched junction bases numbered 3, after V lost 3 bases and J lost 3 bases. CDR1 LGHDT and CDR2 YNNKEL come from the germline V gene (reference sequence). The CDR3 consists of 14 residues. The CDR3 nucleotides read TGTGCCAGCAGCCAGGGGACAGGCGACTATGGCTACACCTTC. Its protein is CASSQGTGDYGYTF.

V usage is TRBV6-8 and J usage is TRBJ1-4; D call uncertain. The germline CDR1 and CDR2 sequences are MNHGY and SAAAGT. V lost 2 bases and J 0 bases, leaving 7 bases between the germline ends. The CDR3 loop spans 15 amino acids. In DNA form, the CDR3 reads TGTGCCAGCAGTTACGAGGCGGCAACTAATGAAAAACTGTTTTTT. Protein product: CASSYEAATNEKLFF.

This clone was seen once. The chain has TRBV5-1 and TRBJ2-5, with D tentatively TRBD1 (6 bases). CDR1 SGHRS and CDR2 YFSETQ come from the germline V gene. The V and J ends lost 0 bases and 2 bases respectively, with 11 bases between them. CDR3 length equals 15 residues. CDR3 protein: CASSLERGIQETQYF. The DNA for the CDR3 is TGCGCCAGCAGCTTGGAGAGGGGGATACAAGAGACCCAGTACTTC. Based on the CDR3 plus reference TRBV5-1 and TRBJ2-5, the full variable domain is KAGVTQTPRYLIKTRGQQVTLSCSPISGHRSVSWYQQTPGQGLQFLFEYFSETQRNKGNFPGRFSGRQFSNSRSEMNVSTLELGDSALYLCASSLERGIQETQYFGPGTRLLVL.